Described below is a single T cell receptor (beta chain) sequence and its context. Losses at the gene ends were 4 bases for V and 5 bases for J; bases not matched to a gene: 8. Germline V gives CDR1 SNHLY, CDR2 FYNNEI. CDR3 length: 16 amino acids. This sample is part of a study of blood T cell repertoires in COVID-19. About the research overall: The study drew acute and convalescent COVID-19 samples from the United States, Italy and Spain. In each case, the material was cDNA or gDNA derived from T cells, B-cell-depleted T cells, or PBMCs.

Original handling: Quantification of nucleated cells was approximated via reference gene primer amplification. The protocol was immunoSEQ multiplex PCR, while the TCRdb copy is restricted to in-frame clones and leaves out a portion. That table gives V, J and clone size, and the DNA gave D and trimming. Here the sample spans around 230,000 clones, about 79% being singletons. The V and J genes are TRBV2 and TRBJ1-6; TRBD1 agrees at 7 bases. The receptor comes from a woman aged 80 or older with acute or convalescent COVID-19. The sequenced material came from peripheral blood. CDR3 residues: CASSGSRGQHNSPLHF. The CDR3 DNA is TGTGCCAGCAGTGGGTCGAGGGGGCAACATAATTCACCCCTCCACTTT.